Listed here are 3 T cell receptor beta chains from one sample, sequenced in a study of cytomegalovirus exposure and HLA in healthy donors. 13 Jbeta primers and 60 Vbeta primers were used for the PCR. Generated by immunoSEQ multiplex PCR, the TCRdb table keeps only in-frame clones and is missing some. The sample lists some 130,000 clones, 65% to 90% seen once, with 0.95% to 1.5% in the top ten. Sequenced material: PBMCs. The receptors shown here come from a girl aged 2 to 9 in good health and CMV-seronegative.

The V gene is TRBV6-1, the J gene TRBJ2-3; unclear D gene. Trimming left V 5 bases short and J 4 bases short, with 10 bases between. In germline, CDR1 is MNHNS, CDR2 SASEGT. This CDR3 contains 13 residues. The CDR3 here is CASSNPSSDTQYF. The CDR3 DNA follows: TGTGCCAGCAGTAACCCGAGTTCAGATACGCAGTATTTT.

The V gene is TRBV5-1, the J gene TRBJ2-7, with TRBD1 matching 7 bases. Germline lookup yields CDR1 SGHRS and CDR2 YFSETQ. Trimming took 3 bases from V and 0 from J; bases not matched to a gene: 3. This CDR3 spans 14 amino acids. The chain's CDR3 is CASSWTGHSYEQYF. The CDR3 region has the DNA TGCGCCAGCAGCTGGACAGGTCACTCCTACGAGCAGTACTTC.

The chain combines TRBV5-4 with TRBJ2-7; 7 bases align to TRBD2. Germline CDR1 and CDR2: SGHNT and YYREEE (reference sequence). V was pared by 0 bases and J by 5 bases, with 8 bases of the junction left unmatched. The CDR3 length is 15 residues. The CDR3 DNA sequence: TGTGCCAGCAGCTTGGATGCGGGAGATCTCCACGAGCAGTACTTC. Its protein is CASSLDAGDLHEQYF.